The entry below gives a single TCR beta chain sequence along with its context. The data belong to a study of CD8+ T cells in alopecia areata. Extraction of RNA preceded its reverse transcription into cDNA, which served as the sequencing template. Here immunoSEQ multiplex PCR was the method, and the copy in TCRdb shows in-frame clones only, minus some. The table shows 200,000 or so clones, with 35% to 45% occurring only once. The treatment denotes: oral pan-JAK inhibitor, 5-10 mg twice daily. The receptor comes from a human donor with alopecia areata. Here the sequenced sample was CD4+ T cells sorted from blood, taken at approximately week 30, from a patient treated with tofacitinib.

The CDR3 here is CASSSRTAGGDGEQYF. The CDR3 DNA is TGTGCCAGCAGCTCACGGACCGCCGGGGGAGATGGCGAGCAGTACTTC. The gene calls are TRBV7-3 and TRBJ2-7; possible D gene TRBD2, 6 bases. Germline loops: CDR1 SGHTA, CDR2 FQGTGA. CDR3 length: 16 amino acids. V was trimmed by 4 bases and J by 6 bases, leaving 22 bases between them.